This TCR beta chain was documented in a study of cytomegalovirus exposure and HLA in healthy donors. About this clone itself: Its specificity is not known.

Study findings and constraints: CMV serostatus was the sole immune exposure data available. In an earlier analysis, about 87% or about 30%: the productive usage of most TCR beta V segments. An analysis that came later showed most CMV-associated TCR beta chains appearing HLA-restricted.

This CDR3 spans 21 amino acids. V was pared by 2 bases and J by 2 bases, with 14 bases of the junction left unmatched. Germline values: CDR1 LGHNA, CDR2 YNFKEQ. The PCR made use of 60 Vbeta and 13 Jbeta primers. This table comes from immunoSEQ multiplex PCR, and its TCRdb copy is limited to in-frame clones, with some not included. Among approximately 150,000 clones listed, about four fifths were seen once. The chain recombines TRBV4-2 with TRBJ2-3, with 15 nucleotides matching TRBD2. The TCR was taken from a man aged 50 to 59 in good health and CMV-seropositive. The specimen was PBMCs. CDR3 nucleotides: TGTGCCAGCAGCCAAACTCGGACTAGCGGGGGGGCCAACCATGCCACAGATACGCAGTATTTT. Translated: CASSQTRTSGGANHATDTQYF.